This T cell receptor (beta chain) was recorded in a study of cytomegalovirus exposure and HLA in healthy donors. Study-wide results and limits: Investigators reported 164 TCR beta chains as tied to cytomegalovirus. Sequencing had likely introduced a cluster of highly shared sequence variants as an artifact. Most of the TCR beta V segments (in an earlier analysis) were productive either about 87% or about 30% of the time. Links to common viral pathogens appeared, in a later analysis, for several of the most significant clusters.

Use of 60 Vbeta and 13 Jbeta primers characterized the PCR. Profiled with immunoSEQ multiplex PCR; TCRdb holds only in-frame clones, not every one. The data contain approximately 110,000 clones, less than 80% of them seen just once; the ten biggest clones take up approximately 1.2%. About this clone: What it binds is unknown.

This clonotype originated in a man aged 25 to 40 in good health and CMV-seronegative. The sample taken for sequencing was PBMCs.

CDR3 region: CASSQVGGLAVTDTQYF. The CDR3 DNA follows: TGCGCCAGCAGCCAAGTCGGGGGACTAGCGGTTACAGATACGCAGTATTTT. The rearrangement links TRBV4-3 to TRBJ2-3, with 11 positions matching TRBD2. CDR1 and CDR2 (germline): LGHNA, YSLEER. V was pared by 1 base and J by 3 bases, with 6 bases of the junction left unmatched. The CDR3 totals 17 residues.